Sequencing of this TCR beta chain was carried out in a study of T cells in Graves' hyperthyroidism and ophthalmopathy. Overall study context: Peripheral blood sampling occurred at initial diagnosis, before any treatment. Broader study findings: Expanded thyroid clonotypes (above 0.001) were mostly also found in blood. The model identified upcoming ophthalmopathy a median roughly 6.5 months ahead of onset.

Germline V CDR1 and CDR2: KGHSH, LQKENI. The V end lost 4 bases, the J end lost 7 bases, and 7 bases lay between the germline ends. The CDR3 runs 11 residues. This clonotype showed up many times. Its target is unknown. The CDR3 regions of TCR beta were amplified from RNA transcripts. The HTBI primer set served for first-round RT-PCR of the TCR CDR3. In TCRdb, the multiplex PCR reads were re-called with MiXCR into one record per CDR3 protein. The data hold about 200,000 distinct CDR3 sequences, with around 17% observed a single time. The sequencing input was blood. The chain joins TRBV18 to TRBJ2-5, with D uncertain. This receptor was obtained from a woman aged 45-60 years with Graves' hyperthyroidism. For the CDR3, the DNA is TGTGCCAGCTCACTACCCGGGACCCAGTACTTC. Encoded protein: CASSLPGTQYF.